The present TCR beta chain was sequenced within a study of beta chain features in type 1 diabetes. General study findings and limits: There was a moderate but significant shortening of TCRB CDR3s in all four CD4+ subsets of Type 1 diabetes patients.

This clone was counted a single time. Its antigen is currently unknown. CDR3 size: 16 residues. Germline values: CDR1 SEHNR, CDR2 FQNEAQ (reference sequence). V was clipped by 2 bases and J by 0 bases, with 11 bases between them. Of the isolated RNA, all was reverse transcribed, and so the sequenced material was expressed TCRB transcripts. Generated by immunoSEQ multiplex PCR, the TCRdb table keeps only in-frame clones and is missing some. The sample carries some 16,000 clones, approximately 76% recorded once. The receptor was isolated from a woman younger than 30 with type 1 diabetes. The chain has TRBV7-9 and TRBJ2-4; perhaps TRBD1 as D (5 bases). The sequencing sample was made of stem cell memory CD4+ T cells from blood. The CDR3 is CASSLMTERAKNIQYF. Here the CDR3 DNA reads TGTGCCAGCAGCTTAATGACAGAAAGAGCCAAAAACATTCAGTACTTC.